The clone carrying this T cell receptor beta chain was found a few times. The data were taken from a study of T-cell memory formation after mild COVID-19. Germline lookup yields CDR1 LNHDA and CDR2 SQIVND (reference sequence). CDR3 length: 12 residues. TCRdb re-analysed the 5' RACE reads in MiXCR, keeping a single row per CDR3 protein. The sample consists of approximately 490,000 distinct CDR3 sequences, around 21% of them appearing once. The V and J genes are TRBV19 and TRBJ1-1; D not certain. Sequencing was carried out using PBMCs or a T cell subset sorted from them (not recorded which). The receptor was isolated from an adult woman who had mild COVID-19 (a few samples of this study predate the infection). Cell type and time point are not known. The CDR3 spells CATALGNTEAFF. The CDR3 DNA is TGTGCGACCGCACTGGGGAACACTGAAGCTTTCTTT.